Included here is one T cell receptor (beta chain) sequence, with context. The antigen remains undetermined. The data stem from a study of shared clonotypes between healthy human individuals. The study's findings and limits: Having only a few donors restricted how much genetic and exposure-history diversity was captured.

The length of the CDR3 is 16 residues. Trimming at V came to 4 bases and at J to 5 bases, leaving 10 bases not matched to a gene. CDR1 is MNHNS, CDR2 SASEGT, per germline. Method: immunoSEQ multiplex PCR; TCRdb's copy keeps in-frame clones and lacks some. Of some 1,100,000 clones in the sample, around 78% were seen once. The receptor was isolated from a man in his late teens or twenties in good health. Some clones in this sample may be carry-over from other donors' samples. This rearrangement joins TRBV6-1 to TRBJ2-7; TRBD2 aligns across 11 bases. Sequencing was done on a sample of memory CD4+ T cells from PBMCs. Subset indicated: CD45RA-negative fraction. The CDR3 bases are TGTGCCAGCAGTGGATTACTAGCGGGAGAGGGCCACGAGCAGTACTTC. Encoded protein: CASSGLLAGEGHEQYF.